Sequencing of this T cell receptor beta chain was carried out in a study of regulatory T cells in long-lasting Graves disease. Broader study findings: Persistent disease preferred TRBV28, TRBJ1-2 and TRBJ2-5. With a few thousand shared public clonotypes, persistent patients exceeded new patients, who shared approximately 880.

The V end was cut by 7 bases, the J end by 4 bases, with 16 bases between. The CDR3 runs 15 residues. CDR1 and CDR2 from the germline V gene are LNHDA and SQIVND (reference sequence). In this sample, this clonotype turned up a few times. The target antigen is unknown. Specified time point: newly diagnosed GD, antithyroid drugs for less than 3 months. Construction of the TCR library relied on RNA isolated from PBMCs. Libraries of TCR beta came from iRepertoire HTBI primers plus Arm-PCR of CDR3 regions. Using its own MiXCR run on the multiplex PCR reads, TCRdb lists one record per CDR3 protein. The table lists under 800,000 distinct CDR3 sequences, around 15% of them singletons, with approximately 20% in the top ten. The data also belong to a second study, concerning T cells in Graves' hyperthyroidism and ophthalmopathy. That work contributes: Graves' hyperthyroidism was deemed stable absent ophthalmopathy progression within 18 months. In blood, most of the thyroid clonotypes expanded above 0.001 were also present.

The rearrangement uses TRBV19 and TRBJ2-2, with D perhaps assigned TRBD1 or TRBD2 (6 bases each). The sample in question was peripheral blood mononuclear cells (PBMCs), obtained at new diagnosis, from a patient treated with antithyroid drugs. The sequence was collected from a woman in her 30s with Graves disease. The CDR3 is CASTLTGRGTGELFF. As DNA, the CDR3 is TGTGCCAGTACCTTAACAGGGCGGGGCACCGGGGAGCTGTTTTTT.